This passage covers 15 T cell receptor beta chains from one sample sequenced in a study of tumor-infiltrating lymphocytes in primary liver carcinoma (dated by TCRdb to the late 2010s). Sequencing took place on an Illumina HiSeq 2500. Using a constant-region primer and ProtoScript II reverse transcriptase, TCRbeta-specific cDNA was reverse-transcribed from around 500 ng total RNA. TCRbeta libraries were built with three nested multiplex PCR rounds, a slightly modified ARM-PCR procedure. Multiplex TRBV1-TRBV30 forward primers and a Cbeta reverse primer were used in the first two PCR rounds, each of which was run for around 10 cycles. TCRdb trimmed the raw reads at Q25, called clones with MiXCR and kept productive beta chains. Every distinct CDR3 protein forms one entry, paired with its most common genes and DNA. This sample is represented by tens of thousands of distinct CDR3 sequences; around 72% of them were singletons. The ten largest clones represent over 35% of the sample.

Total RNA and DNA were co-extracted without cell sorting from roughly 20-30 mg of bulk tissue using the AllPrep DNA/RNA mini kit. The sequenced material came from liver tumor tissue from sampling region 1. The sample's cell subset or site label is to be understood as: tumor region T1, superior pole. The source of these receptors is a man aged 40-55 years with primary liver carcinoma and hepatitis B virus infection.

A remark on this clonotype: Germline and junction disagree at one end, which may indicate a read error. The rearrangement uses TRBV11-2 and TRBJ2-5; 8 bases fit TRBD2. This CDR3 is 16 amino acids long. Germline V gene sequence: CDR1 SGHAT, CDR2 FQNNGV. CDR3 sequence reads: CASSQTPGGGKGTRYF. DNA for the CDR3: TGTGCAAGCAGCCAAACTCCTGGCGGGGGGAAAGGGACCCGGTACTTT.

A remark on this clonotype: This may come from a read error, since a much larger clone is one base off. V and J are TRBV7-6 and TRBJ2-7, with D perhaps being TRBD1 or TRBD2 (6 bases each). CDR3 length equals 11 residues. CDR1 and CDR2 from the germline V gene are SGHVS and FNYEAQ. The CDR3 loop reads CANSSGAEQYF. CDR3 DNA sequence: TGTGCCAACAGCTCGGGGGCAGAGCAGTACTTC.

A note on this clonotype: The junction shows a germline mismatch at one end, possibly a read error. The genes are TRBV4-1 and TRBJ1-6; 9 bases match TRBD1. Looked up from germline, CDR1 is MGHRA and CDR2 is YSYEKL. This CDR3 has 16 residues. CDR3 nucleotide sequence: TGCGCTAGCAGCCACTACTTACAGGGGGCGGATTCACCCCTCCACTTT. It specifies CASSHYLQGADSPLHF.

On this clonotype itself: A read error may be the cause here, since a much bigger clone is one base away. The chain couples TRBV12-3 or TRBV12-4 to TRBJ2-1; D is uncertain. The CDR3 has 12 residues. In DNA form, the CDR3 reads TGTGCCAGTAGTTTACCGACCCTTGGACAGTTCTTC. This encodes CASSLPTLGQFF.

The rearrangement uses TRBV6-5 and TRBJ1-6; TRBD1 might be the D (5 bases). The germline V gene encodes CDR1 MNHEY and CDR2 SVGAGI. This CDR3 spans 15 amino acids. Trimming took off 6 bases at V and 5 bases at J, with 14 bases between the two ends. The CDR3 spells CASRHGGVNNSPLHF. CDR3 coding DNA: TGTGCCAGCAGGCACGGGGGAGTGAATAATTCACCCCTCCACTTT.

Comment on this clonotype: Since no conserved phenylalanine or tryptophan closes the CDR3, a read error is the likely cause. V usage is TRBV4-2 and J usage is TRBJ2-3, with a weak D call TRBD2 (6 bases). This CDR3 is 18 amino acids long. Trimming pared 1 base from V and 3 bases from J, leaving 20 bases between. CDR1 LGHNA and CDR2 YNFKEQ come from the germline V gene. CDR3 in amino acids: CASSQVALQTGATDTQYS. CDR3 DNA: TGTGCCAGCAGCCAAGTGGCGCTTCAAACGGGAGCGACAGATACGCAGTATTCT.

Remarks on this clonotype: Its ends do not fully match the called genes, so a read error is possible. The CDR3 DNA reads TGCGCCATCAGCTTGGTCGGACATGGAGGTGGGGCCAACGTCCTGACTTTC. It specifies CAISLVGHGGGANVLTF. The V and J genes are TRBV5-1 and TRBJ2-6; D may correspond to TRBD1 or TRBD2 (5 bases each). CDR1 is SGHRS and CDR2 is YFSETQ in the germline V gene. The CDR3 sequence is 17 residues long.

Concerning this clonotype: It may be a read error: a sequence one base away is much more abundant. The chain has TRBV29-1 and TRBJ2-2; 7 bases line up with TRBD2. Germline V gene sequence: CDR1 SQVTM, CDR2 ANQGSEA. V lost 0 bases, J lost 6 bases, and 7 bases stayed unmatched. This CDR3 is 15 amino acids long. CDR3 coding DNA: TGCAGCGTTGAAGAGGCCGCGGGAGCCCCCGGGGAGCTGTTTTTT. Protein: CSVEEAAGAPGELFF.

Notes on this clonotype: Lacking the conserved final phenylalanine or tryptophan, this CDR3 likely reflects a read error. This sequence joins TRBV5-1 and TRBJ2-3; D is undetermined. CDR1 is SGHRS and CDR2 is YFSETQ in the germline V gene. V was clipped by 3 bases and J by 2 bases, with 16 bases between them. This CDR3 contains 16 residues. The CDR3 region has the DNA TGCGCCAGCAGCTCGACCCCTAACGGATCCACAGATACGCAGTATTTG. Its translation: CASSSTPNGSTDTQYL.

CDR3 sequence (DNA): TGTGCCAGCAGCTCGATTAGTATAGATACGCAGTATTTT. It is translated as CASSSISIDTQYF. The rearrangement links TRBV11-2 to TRBJ2-3; D gene ambiguous. Per germline, CDR1 SGHAT and CDR2 FQNNGV. The CDR3 loop spans 13 amino acids. Trimming took 4 bases from V and 5 from J, leaving 10 bases between them.

Remarks on this clonotype: This may stem from a read error, because a much larger clone lies one nucleotide away. V is TRBV6-1 and J is TRBJ1-2; D possibly corresponds to TRBD1 (5 bases). Trimming took off 7 bases at V and 8 bases at J, with 14 bases between the two ends. The CDR3 spans 12 residues. Looked up from germline, CDR1 is MNHNS and CDR2 is SASEGT. DNA for the CDR3: TGTGCCAGCAAACTGGGACCCTCCGGCTACACCTTC. Translated: CASKLGPSGYTF.

Comment on this clonotype: A much bigger clone sits one base away, suggesting this may be a read error. This chain joins TRBV6-1 and TRBJ2-3; 8 bases align to TRBD2. In germline, CDR1 is MNHNS, CDR2 SASEGT. V trimming: 2 bases; J trimming: 2 bases; junction bases outside the gene matches: 12. The CDR3 has 18 amino acids. CDR3 DNA: TGTGCCAGCAGTGAACCAGCTAGCGGGCCGTATATCACAGATACGCAGTATTTT. This sequence encodes CASSEPASGPYITDTQYF.

This clonotype was observed at least ten times. This may arise from a read error, as a much more abundant clone is one base away. V is TRBV4-2 and J is TRBJ2-3; 9 bases map to TRBD2. CDR1 and CDR2 (germline): LGHNA, YNFKEQ. Losses at the gene ends were 0 bases for V and 8 bases for J; bases not matched to a gene: 3. This CDR3 region has 14 residues. This CDR3 is CASSQETSGGTQYF. The CDR3 coding sequence is TGTGCCAGCAGCCAAGAGACTAGCGGAGGTACGCAGTATTTT.

To note about this clonotype: One end of the junction is discordant with germline, which a read error may explain. This sequence joins TRBV6-1 and TRBJ2-7; no clear D. Per the germline V gene, CDR1 is MNHNS and CDR2 is SASEGT. The CDR3 is 15 residues long. CDR3 in DNA: TGTGCCAGCAGTGAAGCGGGCCAAGGGTGGACCGAGCAGCACTTC. Amino acid sequence: CASSEAGQGWTEQHF.

The CDR3 reads CASSQSLTEPLYEQYF. The CDR3 DNA follows: TGCGCCAGCAGCCAATCCCTGACGGAACCACTTTACGAGCAGTACTTC. The gene calls are TRBV4-1 and TRBJ2-7; D unresolved. The CDR3 spans 16 residues. Germline-derived CDR1 and CDR2 are MGHRA and YSYEKL. The V end lost 2 bases, the J end lost 4 bases, and 18 bases lay between the germline ends.